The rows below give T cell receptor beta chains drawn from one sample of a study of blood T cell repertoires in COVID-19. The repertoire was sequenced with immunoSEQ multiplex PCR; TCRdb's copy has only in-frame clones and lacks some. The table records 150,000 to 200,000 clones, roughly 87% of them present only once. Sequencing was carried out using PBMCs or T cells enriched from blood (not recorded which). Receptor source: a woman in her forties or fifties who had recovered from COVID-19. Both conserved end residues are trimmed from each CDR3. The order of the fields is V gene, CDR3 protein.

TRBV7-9	ASLGGSWDNEQF
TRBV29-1	SVEGSVTNYEQY
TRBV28	ASRGTGSNYGYT
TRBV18	ASSPRGQEDQPQH
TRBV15	ATSNPLAGGPSYTQY
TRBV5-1	ASSLDINYGYT
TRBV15	ATSRDQRGTYEQY
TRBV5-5	ASSLNPGLSGNTIY
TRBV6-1	ASSEAIPYEQY
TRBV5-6	ASSLYGSGANVLT
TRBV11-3	ASSRTVTNTGELF
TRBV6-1	ASSESRDKGTPR
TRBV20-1	SALSGGGYT
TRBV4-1	ASSPLSGSGYEQY
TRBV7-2	ASSLPGQGNNQPQH
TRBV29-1	SVATGNTIY
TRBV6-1	ASSEEDRRDQPQH
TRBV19	ASSPRGTVGKSGANVLT
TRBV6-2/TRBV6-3	ASSRPGAGSQPQH
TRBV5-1	ASSLEGRGDTGELF
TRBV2	ASDGGSRTSGSNEQF
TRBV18	ASSPRDRLNYGYT
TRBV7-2	ASSLRDRRNTGELF
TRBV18	ASSPKGDGSYNEQF
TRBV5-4	ASSRDSTNNSPLH
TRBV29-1	SVDATMRRDEQF
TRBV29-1	SARTGDTIY
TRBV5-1	ASSPSSGSYNEQF
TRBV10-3	AISESTLTEAF
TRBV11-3	ASSLDGGNNSPLH
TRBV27	ASGGWQETQY
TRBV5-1	ASSFGTSGKGDTQY
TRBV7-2	ASSSEREGLAGAYEQY
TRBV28	ASSVELAGGSTGELF
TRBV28	ASSPPGSTYNEQF
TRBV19	ASKNRGGQGNNQPQH
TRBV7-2	ASSFWTGGEQY
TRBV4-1	ASSLDGTGDNEQF
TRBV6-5	ASSYGTPANYGYT
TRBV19	ASSTRTGLRLDT
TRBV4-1	ASSPPGLAGETQY
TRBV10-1	ASRATGGEQY
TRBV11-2	ASSFPDRVDGYT
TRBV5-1	ASSRDRRSGYT
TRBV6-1	ASNELAGGAYNEQF
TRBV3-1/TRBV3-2	ASSQDLTRNEQY
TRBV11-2	ASSFATGLTYEQY